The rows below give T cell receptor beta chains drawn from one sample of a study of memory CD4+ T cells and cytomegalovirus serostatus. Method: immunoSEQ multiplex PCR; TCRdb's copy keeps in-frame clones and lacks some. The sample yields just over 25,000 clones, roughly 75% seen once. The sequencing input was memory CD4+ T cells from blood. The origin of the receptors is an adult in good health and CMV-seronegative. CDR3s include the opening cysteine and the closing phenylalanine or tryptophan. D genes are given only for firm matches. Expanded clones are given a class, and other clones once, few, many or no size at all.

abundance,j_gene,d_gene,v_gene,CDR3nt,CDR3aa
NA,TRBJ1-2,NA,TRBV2,TGTGCCAGCAGTTATACTACGGGCTACACCTTC,CASSYTTGYTF
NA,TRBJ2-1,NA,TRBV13,TGTGCCAGCAGCCCCCCAAACACATACAATGAGCAGTTCTTC,CASSPPNTYNEQFF
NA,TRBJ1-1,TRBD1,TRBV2,TGTGCCAGCAGTTATACAGGGGGCCCAGCTTTCTTT,CASSYTGGPAFF
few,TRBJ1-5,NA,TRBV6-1,TGTGCCACCAATCGCGACAGTCCCAATCAGCCCCAGCATTTT,CATNRDSPNQPQHF
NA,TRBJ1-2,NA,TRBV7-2,TGTGCCAGCAGCTTAGACCCAGTATCCTACACCTTC,CASSLDPVSYTF
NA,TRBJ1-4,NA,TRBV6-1,TGTGCCAGCGGTAAGAGGAGTTTTAATGAAAAACTGTTTTTT,CASGKRSFNEKLFF
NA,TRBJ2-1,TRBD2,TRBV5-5,TGTGCCAGCAGCTTGACTAGCGGGAGTAATGAGCAGTTCTTC,CASSLTSGSNEQFF
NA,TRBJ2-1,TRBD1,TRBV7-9,TGTGCCAGCAGCGCCCCGGGACAGGTGCACGAGCAGTTCTTC,CASSAPGQVHEQFF
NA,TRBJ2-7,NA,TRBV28,TGTGCCAGCAGTTTGAGGGGGGGCCCCTACGAGCAGTACTTC,CASSLRGGPYEQYF
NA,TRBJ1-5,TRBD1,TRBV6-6,TGTGCCAGCAGACAACGGACAGGGGTAGGGAATCAGCCCCAGCATTTT,CASRQRTGVGNQPQHF
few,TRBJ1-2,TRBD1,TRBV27,TGTGCCAGCAGGGGGGGGGACAGGACATATGGCTACACCTTC,CASRGGDRTYGYTF
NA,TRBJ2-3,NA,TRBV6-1,TGTGCCAGCAGCTCCGGGGTAAGCGATACGCAGTATTTT,CASSSGVSDTQYF
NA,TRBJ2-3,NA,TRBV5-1,TGCGCCAGCAGCTTGGACAGAACAGATACGCAGTATTTT,CASSLDRTDTQYF
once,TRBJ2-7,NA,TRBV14,TGTGCCAGCAGCCAAGTGGGGGGGCGAATCTACGAGCAGTACTTC,CASSQVGGRIYEQYF
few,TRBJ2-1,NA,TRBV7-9,TGTGCCAGCAGCTTAGCGGGCCAAGAGGGGCAGTTCTTC,CASSLAGQEGQFF
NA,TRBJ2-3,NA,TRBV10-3,TGTGCCATCAGTGAGGGGTCCACAGATACGCAGTATTTT,CAISEGSTDTQYF
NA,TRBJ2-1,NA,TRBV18,TGTGCCAGCTCACCGAGTCAGACTACAACCAATGAGCAGTTCTTC,CASSPSQTTTNEQFF
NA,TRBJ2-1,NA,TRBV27,TGTGCCAGCAGCCATAGGATAGACATCAATGAGCAGTTCTTC,CASSHRIDINEQFF
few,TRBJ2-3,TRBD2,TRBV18,TGTGCCAGCTCACCAAGACTAGCGGGAGGCCGGAAAGATACGCAGTATTTT,CASSPRLAGGRKDTQYF
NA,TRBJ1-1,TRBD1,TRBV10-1,TGCGCCAGCAGTCCAACCTCGACAGGGGAAAGAGGAGCTTTCTTT,CASSPTSTGERGAFF
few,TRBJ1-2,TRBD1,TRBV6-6,TGTGCCAGCAGTTACGGGACAGGGGTCTATGGCTACACCTTC,CASSYGTGVYGYTF
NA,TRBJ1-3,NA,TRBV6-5,TGTGCCAGCAGTTACTCGGGAGAAGGAAACACCATATATTTT,CASSYSGEGNTIYF
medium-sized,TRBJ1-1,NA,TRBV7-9,TGTGCCAGCAGCTTAGGGACTCAGAACACTGAAGCTTTCTTT,CASSLGTQNTEAFF
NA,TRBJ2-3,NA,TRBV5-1,TGCGCCAGCAGCTTTTCGGGGTTCCTTCCCACAGATACGCAGTATTTT,CASSFSGFLPTDTQYF
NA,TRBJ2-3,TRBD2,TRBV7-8,TGTGCCAGCAGCTTAGTAAGACTAGCGGGAGGTACAGATACGCAGTATTTT,CASSLVRLAGGTDTQYF